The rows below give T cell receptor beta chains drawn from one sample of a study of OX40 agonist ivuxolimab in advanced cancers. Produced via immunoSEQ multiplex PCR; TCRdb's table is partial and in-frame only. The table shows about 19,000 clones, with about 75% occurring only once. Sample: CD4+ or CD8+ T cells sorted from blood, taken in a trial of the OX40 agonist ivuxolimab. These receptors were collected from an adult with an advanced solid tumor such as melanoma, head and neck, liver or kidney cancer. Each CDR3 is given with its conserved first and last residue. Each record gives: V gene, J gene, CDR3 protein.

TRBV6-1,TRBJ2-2,CASIFPNTGELFF
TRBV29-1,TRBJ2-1,CSVQGWTYNEQFF
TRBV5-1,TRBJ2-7,CASSPPRYPYEQYF
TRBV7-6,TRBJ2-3,CASSFTRETDTQYF
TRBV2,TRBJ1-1,CASSEVGAVLAFF
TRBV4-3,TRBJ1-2,CASSQDRTANYGYTF
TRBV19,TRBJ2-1,CASSISGTGDNEQFF
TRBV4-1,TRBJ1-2,CASSQERRGGYTF
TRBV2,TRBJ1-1,CASRIAMNTEAFF
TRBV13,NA,CASSLGPDEQYF
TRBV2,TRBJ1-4,CASTPQRGLLTLGEKLFF
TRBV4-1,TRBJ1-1,CASSHPGQGDEAFF
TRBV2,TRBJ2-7,CASSEAGAGSYEQYF
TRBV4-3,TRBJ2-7,CASSQDLGVRPHEQYF
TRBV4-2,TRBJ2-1,CASSQAERGWNNEQFF
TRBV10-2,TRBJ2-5,CASSVNGRETQYF
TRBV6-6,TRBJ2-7,CASSPGGGEQYF
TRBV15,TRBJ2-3,CATQGSGPDTQYF
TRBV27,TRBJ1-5,CASSFYRVGQPQHF
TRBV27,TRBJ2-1,CASSPQREGLYNEQFF
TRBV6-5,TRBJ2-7,CASMAGSYEQYF
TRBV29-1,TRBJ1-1,CSGGGGNTEAFF
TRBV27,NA,CASSGGGYEQYF
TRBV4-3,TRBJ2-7,CASSQEGRVIYEQYF
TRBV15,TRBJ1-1,CATSHEAGTEAFF
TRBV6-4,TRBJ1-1,CASSDSPGSNTEAFF
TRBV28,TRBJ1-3,CASSPGGDGNTIYF
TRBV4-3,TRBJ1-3,CASSQDGGQVPSGNTIYF
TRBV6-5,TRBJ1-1,CASSEVGYGTEAFF
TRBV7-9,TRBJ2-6,CASSSLWDGANVLTF
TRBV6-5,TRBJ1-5,CASSPGPNPNQPQHF
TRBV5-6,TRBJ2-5,CASSKLLTGAGETQYF